The entry that follows covers one TCR beta chain sequence. The data derive from a study of blood T cell repertoires in COVID-19. Overall study: Sources were T cells, B-cell-depleted T cells, or PBMCs; the material itself was cDNA or gDNA.

Membership in each cohort depended on participant-reported clinical history. This CDR3 has 14 amino acids. Germline V gives CDR1 SEHNR, CDR2 FQNEAQ (reference sequence). Trimming took off 6 bases at V and 3 bases at J, with 12 bases between the two ends. TCRdb's table, derived via immunoSEQ multiplex PCR, lists solely in-frame clones and lacks some. Seen here are approximately 270,000 clones, about 87% observed once, and the top ten hold over 4%. The clonotype was recovered from a woman aged 30 to 39 with acute COVID-19. The sequenced sample consisted of PBMCs or T cells enriched from blood (not recorded which). V is TRBV7-9 and J is TRBJ2-1; D is possibly TRBD1 (5 bases). The CDR3 coding sequence is TGTGCCAGCAGTTCACTCAGGGACTACAATGAGCAGTTCTTC. Translation: CASSSLRDYNEQFF.